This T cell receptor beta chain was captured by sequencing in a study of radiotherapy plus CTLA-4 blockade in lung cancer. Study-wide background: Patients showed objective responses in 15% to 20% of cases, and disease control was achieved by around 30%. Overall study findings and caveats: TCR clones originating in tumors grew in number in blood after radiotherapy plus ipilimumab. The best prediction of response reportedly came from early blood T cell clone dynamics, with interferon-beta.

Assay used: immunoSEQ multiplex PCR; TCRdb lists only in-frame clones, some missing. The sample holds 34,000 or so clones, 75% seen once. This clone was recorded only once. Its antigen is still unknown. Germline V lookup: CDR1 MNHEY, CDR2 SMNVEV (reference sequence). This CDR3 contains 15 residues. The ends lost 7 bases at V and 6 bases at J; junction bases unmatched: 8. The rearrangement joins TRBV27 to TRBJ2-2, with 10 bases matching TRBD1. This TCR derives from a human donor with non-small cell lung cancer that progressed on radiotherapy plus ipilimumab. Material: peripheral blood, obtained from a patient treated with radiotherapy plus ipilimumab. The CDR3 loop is CASKQDRGVPGELFF. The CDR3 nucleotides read TGTGCCAGCAAACAGGACAGGGGGGTTCCCGGGGAGCTGTTTTTT.